This TCR beta chain comes out of a study of regulatory T cells in long-lasting Graves disease. Regarding the study as a whole: Whereas roughly 1,000 public clonotypes were shared by new patients, persistent patients shared more, at approximately 2,700. Newly diagnosed disease favored TRBV20-1 and TRBJ2-1 over persistent disease. Newly diagnosed Graves' patients had higher TCR diversity than persistent ones.

As to this clonotype: Its target is not known. A much larger clone lies a single base off, so this may be a read error. Since the CDR3 does not end with the conserved phenylalanine or tryptophan, this likely comes from a read error.

Noted time point: persistent/refractory GD, antithyroid drugs over 5 years with positive TRAb. Construction of the TCR library relied on RNA isolated from PBMCs. Construction of the TCR beta libraries employed iRepertoire HTBI primers in conjunction with Arm-PCR of CDR3 regions. TCRdb itself ran the multiplex PCR reads through MiXCR, one entry per CDR3 protein. The repertoire consists of 350,000 to 450,000 distinct CDR3 sequences, with 20% to 25% occurring once and the leading ten covering approximately 30%. Germline loops: CDR1 MDHEN, CDR2 SYDVKM. The CDR3 spans 14 residues. V was pared by 2 bases and J by 2 bases, with 10 bases between.

The sequence was obtained from a woman between 40 and 50 years old with Graves disease. The V call is TRBV28, the J call TRBJ2-7; perhaps D is TRBD1 or TRBD2 (5 bases each). The sequencing used peripheral blood mononuclear cells (PBMCs), collected when the disease was refractory, from a patient treated with antithyroid drugs. In DNA, the CDR3 is TGTGCCAGCAGTTTAAAGGGACCAGCCTACGAGCAGTACTAC. Translating it yields CASSLKGPAYEQYY.